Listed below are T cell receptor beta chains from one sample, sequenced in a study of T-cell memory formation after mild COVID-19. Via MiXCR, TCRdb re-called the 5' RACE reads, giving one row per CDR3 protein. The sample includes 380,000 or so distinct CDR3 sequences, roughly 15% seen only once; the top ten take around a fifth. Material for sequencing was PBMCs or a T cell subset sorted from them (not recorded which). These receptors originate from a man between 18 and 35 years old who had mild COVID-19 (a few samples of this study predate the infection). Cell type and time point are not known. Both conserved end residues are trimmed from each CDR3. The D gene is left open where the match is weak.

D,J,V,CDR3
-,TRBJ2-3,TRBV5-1,ASSLGLSASTDTQY
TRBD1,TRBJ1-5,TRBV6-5,ASSYPRQGDSNQPQH
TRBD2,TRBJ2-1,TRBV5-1,ASSLAGLDNEQF
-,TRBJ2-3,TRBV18,ASSPQHGSDTQY
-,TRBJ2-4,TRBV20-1,SAPETGRYIQY
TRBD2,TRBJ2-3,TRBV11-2,ASSLVGRGGAVPDTQY
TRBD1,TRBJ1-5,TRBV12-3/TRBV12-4,ASRGQPNQPQH
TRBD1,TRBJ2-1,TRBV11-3,ASSRPGGYNEQF
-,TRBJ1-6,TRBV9,ASSVEGNSPLH
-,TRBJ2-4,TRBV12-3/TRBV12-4,ASSPQGLQY
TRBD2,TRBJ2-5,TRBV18,ASSLQRGRDQETQY
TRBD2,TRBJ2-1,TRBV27,ASALRGGHNEQF
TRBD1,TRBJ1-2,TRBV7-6,ASSFTGVRGGYT
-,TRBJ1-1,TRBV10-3,AISDRNTEAF
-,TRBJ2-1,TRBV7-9,ASSLRGSSYNEQF
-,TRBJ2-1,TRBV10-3,AISAKTRAVRESYNEQF
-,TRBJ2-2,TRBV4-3,ASSPRGSWGELF
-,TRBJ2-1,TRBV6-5,ASSYSTRGSHNEQF
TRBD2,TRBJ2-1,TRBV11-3,ASSLGSSGDEQF
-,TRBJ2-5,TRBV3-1,ASSLPRVGSSETQY
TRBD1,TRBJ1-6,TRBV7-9,ASTAGQEYSPLH
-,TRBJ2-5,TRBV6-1,ASSEGADQETQY
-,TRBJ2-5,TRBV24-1,ATSEESEETQY
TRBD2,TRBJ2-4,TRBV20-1,SARGTSGKEGSIQY
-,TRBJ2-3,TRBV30,AWSVRVRRNTQY
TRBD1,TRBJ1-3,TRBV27,ASSERQGFSGNTIY
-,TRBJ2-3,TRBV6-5,ASSYLASTDTQY
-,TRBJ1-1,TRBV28,ASSLSSKGRAF
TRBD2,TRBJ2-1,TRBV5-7,ASSWTRYNEQF
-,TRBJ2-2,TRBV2,ASSELRVNTGELF
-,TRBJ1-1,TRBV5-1,ASSLIGGDTEAF
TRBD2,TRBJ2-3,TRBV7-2,ASSLNGGWNTDTQY
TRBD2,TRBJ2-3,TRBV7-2,ASSLRLAGGSDTQY
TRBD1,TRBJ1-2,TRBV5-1,ASSLAGGARHGYT
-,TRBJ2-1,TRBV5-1,ASSPSPPNQAMGEQF
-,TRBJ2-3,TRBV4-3,ASSQEPLISDTQY
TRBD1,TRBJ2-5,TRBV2,ASSVNPGGRETQY
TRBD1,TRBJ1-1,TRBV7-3,ASSLISGGGEAF
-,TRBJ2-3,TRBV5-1,ASSTLPPGQGTDTQY
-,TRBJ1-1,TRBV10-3,AIRTSSIVDTEAF
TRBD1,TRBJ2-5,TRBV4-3,ASSQDWTGRETQY